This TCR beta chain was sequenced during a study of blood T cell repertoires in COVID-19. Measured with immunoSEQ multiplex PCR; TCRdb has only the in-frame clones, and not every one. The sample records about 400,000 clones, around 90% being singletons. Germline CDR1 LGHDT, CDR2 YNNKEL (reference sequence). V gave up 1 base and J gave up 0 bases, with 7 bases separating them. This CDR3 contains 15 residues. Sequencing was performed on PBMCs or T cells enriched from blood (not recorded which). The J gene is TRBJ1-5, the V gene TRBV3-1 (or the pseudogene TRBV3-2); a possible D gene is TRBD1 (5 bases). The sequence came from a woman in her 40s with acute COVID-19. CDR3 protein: CASSQAGNSNQPQHF. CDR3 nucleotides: TGTGCCAGCAGCCAAGCAGGGAATAGCAATCAGCCCCAGCATTTT.